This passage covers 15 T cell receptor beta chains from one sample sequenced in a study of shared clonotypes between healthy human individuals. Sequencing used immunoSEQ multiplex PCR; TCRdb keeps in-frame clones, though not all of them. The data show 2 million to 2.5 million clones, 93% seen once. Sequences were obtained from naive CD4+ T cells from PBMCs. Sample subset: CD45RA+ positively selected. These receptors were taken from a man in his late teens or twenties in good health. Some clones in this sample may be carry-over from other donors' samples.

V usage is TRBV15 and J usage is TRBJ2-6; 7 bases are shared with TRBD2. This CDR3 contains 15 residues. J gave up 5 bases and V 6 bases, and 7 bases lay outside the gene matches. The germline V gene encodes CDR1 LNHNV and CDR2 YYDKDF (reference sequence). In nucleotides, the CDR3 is TGTGCCACCAGGAGCGGGGCCCTCTGGGCCAACGTCCTGACTTTC. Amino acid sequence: CATRSGALWANVLTF.

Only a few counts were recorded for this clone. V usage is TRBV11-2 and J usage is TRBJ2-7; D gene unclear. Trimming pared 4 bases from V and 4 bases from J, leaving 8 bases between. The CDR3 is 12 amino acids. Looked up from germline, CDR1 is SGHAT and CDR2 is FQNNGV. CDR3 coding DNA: TGTGCCAGCAGCTCCTCTCTGTACGAGCAGTACTTC. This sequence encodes CASSSSLYEQYF.

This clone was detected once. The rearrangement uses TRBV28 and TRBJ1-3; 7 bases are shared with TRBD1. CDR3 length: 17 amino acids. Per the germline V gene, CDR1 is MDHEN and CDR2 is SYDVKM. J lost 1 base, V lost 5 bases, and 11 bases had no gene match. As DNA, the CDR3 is TGTGCCAGCAGTCTGGGGACAGACTTAATATCTGGAAACACCATATATTTT. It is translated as CASSLGTDLISGNTIYF.

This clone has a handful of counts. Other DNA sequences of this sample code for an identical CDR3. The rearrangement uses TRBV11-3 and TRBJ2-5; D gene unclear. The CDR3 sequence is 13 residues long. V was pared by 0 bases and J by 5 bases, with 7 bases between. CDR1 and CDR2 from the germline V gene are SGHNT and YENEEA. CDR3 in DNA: TGTGCCAGCAGCTTAGACCCGTCGGAGACCCAGTACTTC. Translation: CASSLDPSETQYF.

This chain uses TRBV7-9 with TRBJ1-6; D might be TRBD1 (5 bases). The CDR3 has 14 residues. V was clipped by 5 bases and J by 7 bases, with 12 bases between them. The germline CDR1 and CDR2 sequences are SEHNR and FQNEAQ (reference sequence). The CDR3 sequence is CASSPGTANSPLHF. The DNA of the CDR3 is TGTGCCAGCAGCCCCGGGACCGCCAATTCACCCCTCCACTTT.

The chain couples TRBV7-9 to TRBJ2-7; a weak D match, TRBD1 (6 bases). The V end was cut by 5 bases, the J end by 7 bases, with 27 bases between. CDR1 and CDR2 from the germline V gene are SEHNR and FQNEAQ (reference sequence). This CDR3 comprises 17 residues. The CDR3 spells CASSQKRTETASLEQYF. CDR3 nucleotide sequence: TGTGCCAGCAGCCAAAAACGGACAGAAACCGCCTCCTTGGAGCAGTACTTC.

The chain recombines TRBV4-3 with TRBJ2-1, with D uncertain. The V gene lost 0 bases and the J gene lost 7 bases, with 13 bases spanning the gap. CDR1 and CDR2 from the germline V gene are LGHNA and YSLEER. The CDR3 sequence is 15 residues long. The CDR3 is CASSQEVFSRNEQFF. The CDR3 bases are TGCGCCAGCAGCCAAGAAGTATTTAGCAGAAATGAGCAGTTCTTC.

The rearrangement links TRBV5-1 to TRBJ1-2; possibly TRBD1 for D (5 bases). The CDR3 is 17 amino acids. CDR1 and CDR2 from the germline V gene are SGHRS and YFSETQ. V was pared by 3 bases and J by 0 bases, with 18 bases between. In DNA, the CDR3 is TGCGCCAGCAGCTCAAAAACGACAGCCCCAACTAACTATGGCTACACCTTC. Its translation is CASSSKTTAPTNYGYTF.

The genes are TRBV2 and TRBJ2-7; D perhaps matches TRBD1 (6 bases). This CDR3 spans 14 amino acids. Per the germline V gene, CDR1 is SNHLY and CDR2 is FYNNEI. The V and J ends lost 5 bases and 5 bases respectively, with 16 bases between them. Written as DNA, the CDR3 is TGTGCCAGCAGTACTAACAGGGTGCACAACGAGCAGTACTTC. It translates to CASSTNRVHNEQYF. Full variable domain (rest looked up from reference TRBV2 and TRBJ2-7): EPEVTQTPSHQVTQMGQEVILRCVPISNHLYFYWYRQILGQKVEFLVSFYNNEISEKSEIFDDQFSVERPDGSNFTLKIRSTKLEDSAMYFCASSTNRVHNEQYFGPGTRLTVT.

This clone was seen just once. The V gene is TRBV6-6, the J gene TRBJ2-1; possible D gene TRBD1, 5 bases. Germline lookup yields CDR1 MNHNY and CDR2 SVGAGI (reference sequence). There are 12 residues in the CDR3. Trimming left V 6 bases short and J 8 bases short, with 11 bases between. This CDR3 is CASRTVWYEQFF. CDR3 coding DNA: TGTGCCAGCAGGACAGTCTGGTATGAGCAGTTCTTC.

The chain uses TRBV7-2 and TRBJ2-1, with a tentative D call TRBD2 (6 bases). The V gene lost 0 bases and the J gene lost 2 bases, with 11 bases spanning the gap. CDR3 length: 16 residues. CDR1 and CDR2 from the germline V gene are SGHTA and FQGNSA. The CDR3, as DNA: TGTGCCAGCAGCTTAGCTAGCGGAACCACCTACAATGAGCAGTTCTTC. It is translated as CASSLASGTTYNEQFF. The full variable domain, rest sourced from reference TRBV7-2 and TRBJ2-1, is GAGVSQSPSNKVTEKGKDVELRCDPISGHTALYWYRQSLGQGLEFLIYFQGNSAPDKSGLPSDRFSAERTGGSVSTLTIQRTQQEDSAVYLCASSLASGTTYNEQFFGPGTRLTVL.

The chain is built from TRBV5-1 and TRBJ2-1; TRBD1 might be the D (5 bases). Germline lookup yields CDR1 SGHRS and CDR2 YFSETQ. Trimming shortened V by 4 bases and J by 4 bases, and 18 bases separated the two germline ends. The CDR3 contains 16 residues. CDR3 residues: CASSPRTSRVYNEQFF. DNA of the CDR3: TGCGCCAGCAGCCCCAGGACCTCCAGGGTGTACAATGAGCAGTTCTTC.

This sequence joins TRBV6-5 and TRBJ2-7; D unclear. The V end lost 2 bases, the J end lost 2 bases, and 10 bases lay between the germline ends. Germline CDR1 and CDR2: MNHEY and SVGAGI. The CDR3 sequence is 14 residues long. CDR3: CASSYPHFPYEQYF. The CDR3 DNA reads TGTGCCAGCAGTTACCCTCACTTTCCCTACGAGCAGTACTTC.

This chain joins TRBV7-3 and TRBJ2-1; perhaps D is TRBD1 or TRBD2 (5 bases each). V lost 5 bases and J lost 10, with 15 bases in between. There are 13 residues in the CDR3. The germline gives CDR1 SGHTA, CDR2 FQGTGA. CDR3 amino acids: CASSHGAAEEQFF. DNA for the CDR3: TGTGCCAGCAGCCACGGGGCAGCGGAGGAGCAGTTCTTC. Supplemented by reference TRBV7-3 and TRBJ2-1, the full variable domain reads GAGVSQTPSNKVTEKGKYVELRCDPISGHTALYWYRQSLGQGPEFLIYFQGTGAADDSGLPNDRFFAVRPEGSVSTLKIQRTERGDSAVYLCASSHGAAEEQFFGPGTRLTVL.

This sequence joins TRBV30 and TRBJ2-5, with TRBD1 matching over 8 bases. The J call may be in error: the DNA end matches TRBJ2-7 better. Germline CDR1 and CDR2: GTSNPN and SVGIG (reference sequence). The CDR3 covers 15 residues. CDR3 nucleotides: TGTGCCTGGAGTGTAAATTGGGACAGGTCCTACGAGCAGTACTTC. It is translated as CAWSVNWDRSYEQYF.